The 11 T cell receptor beta chains below all came from one sample that was sequenced in a study of blood T cell repertoires in COVID-19 (dated by TCRdb to about 2020). Library method: the immunoSEQ multiplex PCR assay. As stored in TCRdb, this immuneACCESS dataset retains in-frame rearrangements with V and J assigned. A fraction of the clones does not appear; measured against another copy, unresolved V genes explain less than half of the discrepancy, and the remainder lacks a known reason. Within this sample are about 310,000 clones, with almost 90% of them counted one time only. The top ten constitute less than 3.5% of the sample. Source material: peripheral blood. The receptors derive from a woman in her thirties with COVID-19, enrolled during active disease.

The chain joins TRBV11-2 to TRBJ2-5; 12 bases map to TRBD1. Looked up from germline, CDR1 is SGHAT and CDR2 is FQNNGV. The CDR3 contains 16 residues. With V trimmed by 1 base and J by 5 bases, 5 bases remained unmatched. DNA of the CDR3: TGTGCCAGCAGCTTAGCCGGGACAGGGGGCGCGGAGACCCAGTACTTC. This codes for CASSLAGTGGAETQYF.

V is TRBV30 and J is TRBJ1-5, with D uncertain. Trimming removed 3 bases at V and 1 base at J, with 7 bases between. The CDR3 is 13 residues long. CDR1 and CDR2 from the germline V gene are GTSNPN and SVGIG (reference sequence). The CDR3 protein is CAWSRGSNQPQHF. DNA for the CDR3: TGTGCCTGGAGCCGCGGGAGCAATCAGCCCCAGCATTTT. Complete variable domain (other parts from reference TRBV30 and TRBJ1-5): SQTIHQWPATLVQPVGSPLSLECTVEGTSNPNLYWYRQAAGRGLQLLFYSVGIGQISSEVPQNLSASRPQDRQFILSSKKLLLSDSGFYLCAWSRGSNQPQHFGDGTRLSIL.

The chain links TRBV10-1 to TRBJ1-6; D is undetermined. Germline V gene data show CDR1 as WNHNN and CDR2 as SYGVQD (reference sequence). V was cut by 5 bases and J by 8 bases, with 10 bases left in between. This CDR3 is built from 13 residues. In nucleotides, the CDR3 is TGCGCCAGCAGTAAGACGGGTGATTCACCCCTCCACTTT. Translating gives CASSKTGDSPLHF.

This clone was picked up one time. The chain carries TRBV21-1 and TRBJ1-4; the table's D call, TRBD1, has no DNA check behind it. TRBV21-1 is a documented pseudogene. This CDR3 spans 16 amino acids. The CDR3 loop reads CASSRNPRDRVKKLFF. In nucleotides, the CDR3 is TGTGCCAGCAGCAGGAATCCCCGGGACAGGGTAAAAAAACTGTTTTTT.

The genes are TRBV28 and TRBJ2-2, with D possibly TRBD2 on 5 matching bases. V shed 8 bases and J shed 7 bases, with 14 bases lying between them. Germline V gene lookup returns CDR1 MDHEN and CDR2 SYDVKM. The length of the CDR3 is 13 residues. The CDR3 is CASVDLGSGELFF. The DNA of the CDR3 is TGTGCCAGCGTCGACTTAGGGAGCGGGGAGCTGTTTTTT.

The V and J genes are TRBV3-1 (or the pseudogene TRBV3-2) and TRBJ2-5, with TRBD1 as a possible D gene (6 bases). The ends were cut back, 0 bases at V and 2 bases at J, with 16 bases in the middle. There are 17 residues in the CDR3. Germline values: CDR1 LGHDT, CDR2 YNNKEL (reference sequence). DNA for the CDR3: TGTGCCAGCAGCCAAGATCGTTGGGGGCCGGAACAAGAGACCCAGTACTTC. This translates into CASSQDRWGPEQETQYF.

J is TRBJ1-1 and V is TRBV12-5, with a weak D call TRBD1 (6 bases). CDR1 LGHNT and CDR2 FRNRAP come from the germline V gene. Trimming cost V 1 base and J 8 bases, with 17 bases left between them. The CDR3 extends over 15 amino acids. DNA for the CDR3: TGTGCTAGTGGTTTGGGATATGGGACATCCGGAGAAGCTTTCTTT. Protein product: CASGLGYGTSGEAFF.

The gene calls are TRBV7-9 and TRBJ1-1; no firm D call. CDR3 length: 10 residues. Germline V gene data show CDR1 as SEHNR and CDR2 as FQNEAQ (reference sequence). V lost 5 bases and J lost 8, with 6 bases in between. For the CDR3, the DNA is TGTGCCAGCAGCACTAGAGAAGCTTTCTTT. Encoded protein: CASSTREAFF.

This chain joins TRBV5-1 and TRBJ1-5, with D possibly matching TRBD1 (5 bases). Germline values: CDR1 SGHRS, CDR2 YFSETQ. The germline V and J ends were trimmed by 0 bases and 7 bases, with 11 bases remaining between them. There are 14 residues in the CDR3. CDR3 protein: CASSLEGAEQPQHF. DNA of the CDR3: TGCGCCAGCAGCTTGGAAGGGGCAGAACAGCCCCAGCATTTT. Based on the CDR3 plus reference TRBV5-1 and TRBJ1-5, the full variable domain is KAGVTQTPRYLIKTRGQQVTLSCSPISGHRSVSWYQQTPGQGLQFLFEYFSETQRNKGNFPGRFSGRQFSNSRSEMNVSTLELGDSALYLCASSLEGAEQPQHFGDGTRLSIL.

The rearrangement links TRBV30 to TRBJ2-7, with D maybe TRBD2 (5 bases). Per the germline V gene, CDR1 is GTSNPN and CDR2 is SVGIG (reference sequence). The V gene lost 1 base and the J gene lost 5 bases, with 9 bases spanning the gap. The CDR3 runs to 12 residues. CDR3 residues: CAWSGTGDEQYF. In DNA form, the CDR3 reads TGTGCCTGGAGTGGGACCGGGGACGAGCAGTACTTC.

This sequence joins TRBV19 and TRBJ2-1, with 8 positions matching TRBD2. This CDR3 is built from 15 residues. Germline CDR1 LNHDA, CDR2 SQIVND (reference sequence). Germline trimming cut 8 bases from V and 0 bases from J; bases unmatched to any gene: 6. The CDR3 nucleotides read TGTGCCAGTGCCGTCGGGACTAGCTCCTACAATGAGCAGTTCTTC. Translated: CASAVGTSSYNEQFF.